These 9 T cell receptor beta chains came from one sample sequenced in a study of cytomegalovirus exposure and HLA in healthy donors. The PCR used 60 Vbeta and 13 Jbeta primers. TCRdb's copy holds only in-frame clones and misses some; the assay was immunoSEQ multiplex PCR. The sample records around 85,000 clones, roughly 80% being singletons. Sample: PBMCs. Receptors originate from a woman aged 50 to 60 in good health and CMV-seropositive.

The chain links TRBV19 to TRBJ2-2; D perhaps matches TRBD1 (5 bases). This CDR3 is 18 amino acids long. V shed 5 bases and J shed 5 bases, with 24 bases lying between them. Germline assignment: CDR1 LNHDA and CDR2 SQIVND (reference sequence). CDR3 residues: CASSSLGRATPGTGELFF. The DNA for the CDR3 is TGTGCCAGTAGTTCTCTGGGCCGTGCTACACCAGGGACCGGGGAGCTGTTTTTT.

As for this clone: One end of the junction fails to match germline, which may point to a read error. This sequence joins TRBV19 and TRBJ1-2; the match to TRBD1 covers 7 bases. Germline V gene lookup returns CDR1 LNHDA and CDR2 SQIVND (reference sequence). The CDR3 runs 12 residues. The CDR3 loop is CATKGQLYVYTF. Here the CDR3 DNA reads TGTGCCACCAAGGGACAGCTCTATGTCTACACCTTC.

The sample holds a few counts of this clone. The chain couples TRBV5-6 to TRBJ1-4; weak D call: TRBD1 (5 bases). V lost 5 bases to trimming and J lost 4 bases, with 12 bases between them. The CDR3 totals 14 residues. Germline assignment: CDR1 SGHDT and CDR2 YYEEEE. CDR3 in amino acids: CASRSTANNEKLFF. In DNA, the CDR3 is TGTGCCAGCAGATCGACAGCAAATAATGAAAAACTGTTTTTT.

The chain has TRBV5-1 and TRBJ1-2, with D possibly matching TRBD1 (6 bases). V was cut by 0 bases and J by 3 bases, with 12 bases left in between. Germline V gene data show CDR1 as SGHRS and CDR2 as YFSETQ. The CDR3 covers 15 residues. This CDR3 reads CASSLGQVGDYGYTF. The CDR3 coding sequence is TGCGCCAGCAGCTTGGGACAGGTCGGTGACTATGGCTACACCTTC.

The chain has TRBV30 and TRBJ2-7; 7 nucleotides align to TRBD2. Trimming at V came to 5 bases and at J to 2 bases, leaving 9 bases not matched to a gene. The CDR3 spans 14 residues. Germline V gene data show CDR1 as GTSNPN and CDR2 as SVGIG (reference sequence). CDR3 coding DNA: TGTGCCTGGGGGGAGGGGAACCTAGCCTACGAGCAGTACTTC. Translated: CAWGEGNLAYEQYF.

V gene TRBV30 combines with J gene TRBJ1-1; TRBD1 matches 8 bases. The CDR3 is made up of 19 amino acids. The V and J ends lost 5 bases and 3 bases, in that order; junction bases with no gene match: 23. Germline CDR1 GTSNPN, CDR2 SVGIG (reference sequence). The CDR3: CAWCPGTGSTLLIYTEAFF. In DNA form, the CDR3 reads TGTGCCTGGTGTCCCGGGACAGGTTCGACCCTGCTAATTTACACTGAAGCTTTCTTT.

The chain combines TRBV11-2 with TRBJ2-3, with 8 positions matching TRBD2. The CDR3 runs 16 residues. With 5 bases clipped from V and 5 bases from J, the junction kept 12 bases outside the gene matches. CDR1 and CDR2 from the germline V gene are SGHAT and FQNNGV. CDR3 residues: CASSRLPGGLGDTQYF. CDR3 sequence (DNA): TGTGCCAGCAGCCGATTGCCGGGGGGGCTGGGAGATACGCAGTATTTT.

The V gene is TRBV25-1, the J gene TRBJ1-2; D not resolved. Germline V gene sequence: CDR1 MGHDK, CDR2 SYGVNS. Deletions cut 5 bases from V and 6 bases from J, with 10 bases between. The CDR3 is 12 amino acids. The CDR3: CASSLTGDGYTF. The CDR3 nucleotides are TGTGCCAGCAGTTTGACGGGTGATGGCTACACCTTC.

Concerning this clone: The sample carries other DNA sequences with the same CDR3. The CDR3 spells CASSFEVGRADTQYF. The CDR3 DNA follows: TGTGCCAGCAGCTTTGAGGTAGGGAGGGCTGATACGCAGTATTTT. The rearrangement links TRBV12-1 to TRBJ2-3; the tabulated D call, TRBD2, remains unverified against the DNA. TRBV12-1 is shown as a pseudogene. The CDR3 has 15 residues.